This T cell receptor (beta chain) was sequenced for a study of blood T cell repertoires in COVID-19. V was clipped by 7 bases and J by 2 bases, with 15 bases between them. This CDR3 has 15 amino acids. Germline CDR1 and CDR2: SGHVS and FQNEAQ. Authors' data handling: The assay estimated nucleated cells by amplifying reference gene primers. The protocol was immunoSEQ multiplex PCR, while the TCRdb copy is restricted to in-frame clones and leaves out a portion. V, J and clone size were drawn from that table, and D and trimming were deduced from the DNA. This table has roughly 74,000 clones, 88% appearing once.

Sequencing was performed on peripheral blood. The genes are TRBV7-8 and TRBJ1-3; D may be TRBD1 (5 bases). This TCR came from a woman aged 80 or over with active or convalescent COVID-19. The CDR3 sequence: CASKYGQGAGNTIYF. Written as DNA, the CDR3 is TGTGCCAGCAAATACGGACAAGGGGCTGGAAACACCATATATTTT.